The 18 T cell receptor beta chains below all came from one sample that was sequenced in a study of OX40 agonist ivuxolimab in advanced cancers. Assay: immunoSEQ multiplex PCR; the TCRdb copy retains only in-frame clones and omits some. The repertoire holds 70,000 or so clones, with roughly 80% as singletons. The input for sequencing was CD4+ or CD8+ T cells sorted from blood, taken in a trial of the OX40 agonist ivuxolimab. These TCRs come from an adult with an advanced solid tumor such as melanoma, head and neck, liver or kidney cancer.

CDR3 amino acids: CASSDPGGSGTEAFF. In DNA form, the CDR3 reads TGTGCCAGCAGCGACCCAGGGGGCTCGGGCACTGAAGCTTTCTTT. The chain couples TRBV5-6 to TRBJ1-1; 8 nucleotides match TRBD1. V trimming: 4 bases; J trimming: 4 bases; junction bases outside the gene matches: 9. The CDR3 is 15 amino acids. CDR1 is SGHDT and CDR2 is YYEEEE in the germline V gene.

The chain recombines TRBV5-6 with TRBJ1-3; a possible D gene is TRBD1 (5 bases). This CDR3 region has 16 residues. The germline V gene has CDR1 SGHDT and CDR2 YYEEEE. Between the trimmed V and J ends, which lost 1 base and 4 bases, there was a span of 15 bases. In DNA form, the CDR3 reads TGTGCCAGCAGCTTGTCCCGGGACCGTTGGGGAAACACCATATATTTT. Amino acids: CASSLSRDRWGNTIYF.

The rearrangement uses TRBV6-1 and TRBJ1-1, with TRBD1 identical over 7 bases. The CDR3 is made up of 10 amino acids. With V trimmed by 8 bases and J by 8 bases, 2 bases remained unmatched. From germline, CDR1 is MNHNS and CDR2 SASEGT. CDR3 sequence (DNA): TGTGCCAGCCTGGACAGGGAAGCTTTCTTT. This codes for CASLDREAFF.

The rearrangement uses TRBV29-1 and TRBJ2-3; 7 bases are a match to TRBD1. CDR1 is SQVTM, CDR2 ANQGSEA, per germline. The CDR3 runs 13 residues. V was pared by 6 bases and J by 1 base, with 4 bases of the junction left unmatched. CDR3 protein: CSVGGQGTDTQYF. The CDR3, as DNA: TGCAGCGTCGGCGGACAGGGCACAGATACGCAGTATTTT.

CDR3 bases: TGTGCCAGCAGCGACCTTGGTTACGAGCAGTACTTC. Translated, it gives CASSDLGYEQYF. V and J are TRBV6-1 and TRBJ2-5; D ambiguous. The J call is in doubt because the DNA end fits TRBJ2-7 better. CDR3 length: 12 amino acids. CDR1 is MNHNS and CDR2 is SASEGT in the germline V gene.

The chain's CDR3 is CASSTWTGPGNTIYF. CDR3 in DNA: TGTGCCAGCAGTACCTGGACAGGGCCCGGAAACACCATATATTTT. The chain is built from TRBV6-5 and TRBJ1-3; TRBD1 aligns across 8 bases. CDR1 and CDR2 (germline): MNHEY, SVGAGI. This CDR3 is 15 amino acids long. V was clipped by 5 bases and J by 4 bases; unmatched bases: 7.

The chain couples TRBV18 to TRBJ2-1; no firm D call. Germline V lookup: CDR1 KGHSH, CDR2 LQKENI. Between the trimmed V and J ends, which lost 4 bases and 5 bases, there was a span of 12 bases. CDR3 length equals 14 residues. The CDR3 nucleotides are TGTGCCAGCTCACGGGGTAGCAGAGACAATGAGCAGTTCTTC. This translates into CASSRGSRDNEQFF.

The chain recombines TRBV19 with TRBJ2-2, with D possibly matching TRBD2 (6 bases). Trimming took off 0 bases at V and 4 bases at J, with 9 bases between the two ends. This CDR3 contains 15 residues. The germline CDR1 and CDR2 sequences are LNHDA and SQIVND (reference sequence). The chain's CDR3 is CASSIDRGSTGELFF. Written as DNA, the CDR3 is TGTGCCAGTAGTATAGATCGGGGGAGCACCGGGGAGCTGTTTTTT.

V is TRBV5-1 and J is TRBJ2-3; D possibly corresponds to TRBD2 (6 bases). The ends were cut back, 4 bases at V and 6 bases at J, with 15 bases in the middle. Germline values: CDR1 SGHRS, CDR2 YFSETQ. The CDR3 runs to 14 residues. Written as DNA, the CDR3 is TGCGCCAGCAGCGCGCTGACTAGAGGGGATACGCAGTATTTT. Translated, it gives CASSALTRGDTQYF. The entire variable domain, with the rest obtained from reference TRBV5-1 and TRBJ2-3, is as follows: KAGVTQTPRYLIKTRGQQVTLSCSPISGHRSVSWYQQTPGQGLQFLFEYFSETQRNKGNFPGRFSGRQFSNSRSEMNVSTLELGDSALYLCASSALTRGDTQYFGPGTRLTVL.

The genes are TRBV14 and TRBJ1-6; D is uncertain. V lost 0 bases to trimming and J lost 10 bases, with 13 bases between them. CDR1 and CDR2 (germline): SGHDN, FVKESK. This CDR3 comprises 15 residues. The chain's CDR3 is CASSQDVVRNSPLHF. The DNA of the CDR3 is TGTGCCAGCAGCCAAGATGTGGTTCGCAACTCACCCCTCCACTTT.

This clone was picked up a small number of times. The chain is built from TRBV7-2 and TRBJ2-3; 9 bases align to TRBD1. The J segment lost 6 bases and the V segment lost 4 bases, leaving 5 bases of the junction unmatched. In germline, CDR1 is SGHTA, CDR2 FQGNSA. The CDR3 runs to 14 residues. This CDR3 is CASSSWTGADTQYF. CDR3 DNA: TGTGCCAGCAGCTCTTGGACAGGGGCGGATACGCAGTATTTT. Supplemented by reference TRBV7-2 and TRBJ2-3, the full variable domain reads GAGVSQSPSNKVTEKGKDVELRCDPISGHTALYWYRQSLGQGLEFLIYFQGNSAPDKSGLPSDRFSAERTGGSVSTLTIQRTQQEDSAVYLCASSSWTGADTQYFGPGTRLTVL.

A single count supports this clone. The chain has TRBV7-2 and TRBJ2-3, with D perhaps TRBD1 (5 bases). V lost 5 bases and J 0 bases, leaving 9 bases between the germline ends. This CDR3 spans 14 amino acids. Looked up from germline, CDR1 is SGHTA and CDR2 is FQGNSA. This chain's CDR3 is CASSLGHSTDTQYF. CDR3 nucleotides: TGTGCCAGCAGCCTTGGACATAGCACAGATACGCAGTATTTT. Using reference TRBV7-2 and TRBJ2-3 for the parts outside the CDR3, the full variable domain is GAGVSQSPSNKVTEKGKDVELRCDPISGHTALYWYRQSLGQGLEFLIYFQGNSAPDKSGLPSDRFSAERTGGSVSTLTIQRTQQEDSAVYLCASSLGHSTDTQYFGPGTRLTVL.

DNA for the CDR3: TGCGCCAGCAGCCTCACTTACAGGGGAGGGGAGACCCAGTACTTC. Its translation is CASSLTYRGGETQYF. This chain uses TRBV4-1 with TRBJ2-5; D is perhaps TRBD1 or TRBD2 (7 bases each). The CDR3 extends over 15 amino acids. The V end lost 4 bases, the J end lost 5 bases, and 17 bases lay between the germline ends. Germline-derived CDR1 and CDR2 are MGHRA and YSYEKL.

The chain is built from TRBV4-1 and TRBJ1-5; perhaps TRBD1 as D (5 bases). Germline V gene data show CDR1 as MGHRA and CDR2 as YSYEKL. The length of the CDR3 is 16 residues. Trimming removed 3 bases from V and 6 bases from J, with 18 bases in between. The CDR3 DNA reads TGCGCCAGCAGCCAGGCGCTTAGGGGTAGGGGTCAGCCCCAGCATTTT. Encoded protein: CASSQALRGRGQPQHF.

This chain joins TRBV11-2 and TRBJ2-7; TRBD1 or TRBD2 may be the D gene (5 bases each). This CDR3 has 13 amino acids. The V and J ends lost 4 bases and 1 base respectively, with 8 bases between them. CDR1 and CDR2 (germline): SGHAT, FQNNGV. Here the CDR3 reads CASSWDGSYEQYF. Written as DNA, the CDR3 is TGTGCCAGCAGCTGGGACGGTTCCTACGAGCAGTACTTC.

The chain is built from TRBV5-4 and TRBJ2-5, with a possible D match to TRBD1 (5 bases). Deletions cut 5 bases from V and 3 bases from J, with 14 bases between. There are 14 residues in the CDR3. Germline CDR1 is SGHNT and CDR2 is YYREEE (reference sequence). CDR3 bases: TGTGCCAGCAGACAACAGGTCGCGGAAGAGACCCAGTACTTC. Its translation: CASRQQVAEETQYF.

The chain has TRBV6-1 and TRBJ1-2; perhaps TRBD1 as D (5 bases). Germline V gene sequence: CDR1 MNHNS, CDR2 SASEGT. Between the trimmed V and J ends, which lost 1 base and 4 bases, there was a span of 13 bases. The CDR3 runs 15 residues. The CDR3 DNA reads TGTGCCAGCAGTGAAGGTGGGGGATACTCCTATGGCTACACCTTC. Protein: CASSEGGGYSYGYTF.

The chain links TRBV7-6 to TRBJ1-4; 8 nucleotides agree with TRBD1. Looked up from germline, CDR1 is SGHVS and CDR2 is FNYEAQ. The trim removed 5 bases at V and 6 bases at J, leaving 14 bases unmatched. The CDR3 is 17 residues long. The CDR3 here is CASSPFPPGGAYEKLFF. Written as DNA, the CDR3 is TGTGCCAGCAGCCCCTTCCCCCCAGGGGGCGCCTATGAAAAACTGTTTTTT.